This TCR beta chain was recovered during a study of blood T cell repertoires in COVID-19 (dated by TCRdb to about 2020). Turning to the overall study: Samples covering the acute and convalescent phases of COVID-19 were provided by collaborators in the United States, Italy and Spain. The samples were drawn from two sources: the first 160 participants of the ongoing ImmuneRACE study, and fewer than 1,500 subjects contributed by 6 global collaborators. Subjects who had been exposed to COVID-19, were actively infected with it, or had recovered from it provided the deeply sampled blood TCRbeta repertoires that made up the dataset. The repertoires were released in a freely available public database intended as a resource for research on the immune response to SARS-CoV-2. Nearly every sample came with metadata listing a de-identified subject ID, COVID-19 status, age in years and sex. The material from the prospective study consisted of cDNA or gDNA derived from T cells, B-cell-depleted T cells, or PBMCs. HLA class I and class II types, where available, came from metadata supplied by the sample provider rather than from assay-based typing.

One collaborating source in Seattle enrolled patients during active infection and followed them longitudinally through the course of disease. Collaborating institutions collected whole blood in K2EDTA tubes following their own protocols. For TCRbeta analysis, collaborators shipped samples in one of three forms: frozen whole blood, isolated PBMCs, or DNA extracted from either of those sample types. According to the germline V gene, CDR1 reads SGHRS and CDR2 reads YFSETQ. The CDR3 sequence holds 13 residues, the cysteine and phenylalanine included. Here the CDR3 DNA is all that survives: 39 bases in frame from base 1. V is cut by 3 bases and J by 2 bases, and the space between the germline ends is 8 bases. Study-wide findings and limitations: The amount of clinical and demographic metadata varied by source and participant and was provided uncurated.

TCRbeta CDR3 regions were amplified from genomic DNA using the immunoSEQ Assay, a bias-controlled multiplex PCR. In the source study's methods: The number of nucleated cells in each sample was estimated by amplification of reference gene primers within the assay. To quantify the absolute abundance of each unique TCRbeta CDR3 rearrangement, sequence reads were collapsed and filtered. For each sample, productive Simpson clonality was calculated as the square root of Simpson's diversity index over productive rearrangements. TCRdb holds this immuneACCESS table with in-frame rearrangements only. Some clones are missing; in checked studies, unresolved V genes explain under half, and the rest has no known cause. Clone size and V and J calls were adopted from that table, with D and trimming inferred from the DNA. In all, the sample holds 150,000 to 190,000 clones, and 80% to 90% of those were seen once. Less than 10% of the sample goes to the ten largest clones.

A word on this clone: Which antigen it targets is not known. Qualities for individual bases were not recorded, and no much larger clone is one base off.

Recombination joined TRBV5-1 with TRBJ1-1, with no reliable assignment of the D segment. The TCR originated in an older woman with COVID-19, enrolled during active disease. What was sequenced was peripheral blood. The base sequence is TGCGCCAGCAGCTACCGGTTTAACACTGAAGCTTTCTTT. Its translation reads: CASSYRFNTEAFF.